Below are 14 T cell receptor beta chains sequenced from a single sample in a study of T cells in Graves' hyperthyroidism and ophthalmopathy. Researchers amplified the TCR beta CDR3 regions from RNA transcripts. RT-PCR in the first round (using the HTBI primer set) targeted the TCR CDR3. One entry per CDR3 protein, called by TCRdb with MiXCR from the multiplex PCR reads. Seen here are about 580,000 distinct CDR3 sequences, 11% to 15% observed once, and the top ten hold under 7%. Sequenced sample: blood. Receptor source: a woman aged 25 to 39 with Graves' hyperthyroidism that later progressed to Graves' ophthalmopathy.

The chain joins TRBV5-8 to TRBJ2-3; D ambiguous. The germline V and J ends were trimmed by 7 bases and 4 bases, with 13 bases remaining between them. This CDR3 is 13 amino acids long. CDR1 is SGHTS, CDR2 YDEGEE, per germline. The CDR3 here is CASGHPGADTQYF. Written as DNA, the CDR3 is TGTGCCAGCGGGCATCCGGGCGCAGATACGCAGTATTTT. The full variable domain, in which reference TRBV5-8 and TRBJ2-3 provide the parts outside the CDR3, is EAGVTQSPTHLIKTRGQQATLRCSPISGHTSVYWYQQALGLGLQFLLWYDEGEERNRGNFPPRFSGRQFPNYSSELNVNALELEDSALYLCASGHPGADTQYFGPGTRLTVL.

With respect to this clonotype: Given a much more abundant clone one base away, this may be a read error. CDR3 DNA: TGTGCCAGCAGCTTACTCCAGGGGAGCTCCTACGAGCACTACTTC. It specifies CASSLLQGSSYEHYF. J is TRBJ2-7 and V is TRBV7-8, with a weak D call TRBD1 (6 bases). Germline V gene sequence: CDR1 SGHVS, CDR2 FQNEAQ. The CDR3 length is 15 residues.

This clonotype was detected many times. The chain is built from TRBV6-1 and TRBJ1-2, with no clear D. Germline assignment: CDR1 MNHNS and CDR2 SASEGT. The CDR3 totals 14 residues. Trimming stripped 5 bases from V and 8 bases from J, with 18 bases between. CDR3 sequence reads: CASSTTSTTRGYTF. CDR3 bases: TGTGCCAGCAGTACCACATCCACGACGAGGGGCTACACCTTC.

Turning to this clonotype: One end of the junction varies from germline; a read error may be responsible. The rearrangement joins TRBV28 to TRBJ2-1; D uncertain. Germline CDR1 MDHEN, CDR2 SYDVKM. The CDR3 totals 13 residues. CDR3 bases: TGTGTCAGCAGTTTCTATGCGAGTAATGAGCAGTTCTTC. It translates to CVSSFYASNEQFF. Full variable domain (missing parts from reference TRBV28 and TRBJ2-1): DVKVTQSSRYLVKRTGEKVFLECVQDMDHENMFWYRQDPGLGLRLIYFSYDVKMKEKGDIPEGYSVSREKKERFSLILESASTNQTSMYLCVSSFYASNEQFFGPGTRLTVL.

This clonotype was found many times. V usage is TRBV12-3 or TRBV12-4 and J usage is TRBJ1-5; D call uncertain. The ends were cut back, 7 bases at V and 0 bases at J, with 19 bases in the middle. The CDR3 sequence is 17 residues long. Here the CDR3 DNA reads TGTGCCAGCACCGGACCTGGGGATATATATAGCAATCAGCCCCAGCATTTT. Protein sequence: CASTGPGDIYSNQPQHF.

Many counts were recorded for this clonotype. This chain connects TRBV3-1 to TRBJ2-1; TRBD2 aligns across 8 bases. The CDR3 is made up of 16 amino acids. With 0 bases clipped from V and 4 bases from J, the junction kept 5 bases outside the gene matches. Germline CDR1 LGHDT, CDR2 YNNKEL (reference sequence). For the CDR3, the DNA is TGTGCCAGCAGCCAAGATACAATAGCGGGATACAATGAGCAGTTCTTC. This translates into CASSQDTIAGYNEQFF.

This clonotype was detected a few times. The chain carries TRBV25-1 and TRBJ2-3; 7 bases map to TRBD2. CDR1 and CDR2 from the germline V gene are MGHDK and SYGVNS. Trimming cost V 1 base and J 6 bases; bases outside gene matches: 7. The CDR3 length is 15 residues. CDR3 DNA sequence: TGTGCCAGCAGTGAATGGGGAGCGGGGTCTGATACGCAGTATTTT. Translated, it gives CASSEWGAGSDTQYF.

The sample holds many counts of this clonotype. The chain combines TRBV7-2 with TRBJ2-1, with D tentatively TRBD1 (5 bases). The germline V gene has CDR1 SGHTA and CDR2 FQGNSA. The CDR3 loop spans 16 amino acids. V was pared by 5 bases and J by 4 bases, with 18 bases between. CDR3 nucleotides: TGTGCCAGCAGCATATCGCAGGGTAACGGATACAATGAGCAGTTCTTC. Translation gives CASSISQGNGYNEQFF.

Of note for this clonotype: Being one base from a much bigger clone, this may be a read error. J is TRBJ2-1 and V is TRBV3-1, with 14 bases fitting TRBD2. The length of the CDR3 is 17 residues. Germline V CDR1 and CDR2: LGHDT, YNNKEL (reference sequence). In DNA, the CDR3 is TGTGCCAGCAGTTACCCGCGACTAGCGGGAGGGCCTAATGCGCAGTTCTTC. Residues: CASSYPRLAGGPNAQFF.

This clonotype was observed many times. The rearrangement uses TRBV30 and TRBJ1-1; D gene ambiguous. V lost 0 bases to trimming and J lost 5 bases, with 7 bases between them. This CDR3 spans 12 amino acids. Germline V gives CDR1 GTSNPN, CDR2 SVGIG (reference sequence). In nucleotides, the CDR3 is TGTGCCTGGAGTGTATCGTGGACTGAAGCTTTCTTT. Translation: CAWSVSWTEAFF.

This rearrangement joins TRBV19 to TRBJ2-2, with 8 bases that match TRBD1. The germline CDR1 and CDR2 sequences are LNHDA and SQIVND (reference sequence). V shed 8 bases, J shed 1 base, and the junction held 9 bases outside the gene matches. This CDR3 is 16 amino acids long. DNA of the CDR3: TGTGCCAGTCACCCGACCGGGACAGGGAACACCGGGGAGCTGTTTTTT. Translating it yields CASHPTGTGNTGELFF.

This clonotype appeared many times. The V call is TRBV11-3, the J call TRBJ1-2; no reliable D call. V gave up 1 base and J gave up 8 bases, with 11 bases separating them. The CDR3 sequence is 13 residues long. Germline V lookup: CDR1 SGHNT, CDR2 YENEEA. CDR3 nucleotide sequence: TGTGCCAGCAGCTTAGGAAGTTTACAGGGCTACACCTTC. Protein product: CASSLGSLQGYTF.

This clonotype was recorded many times. The J gene is TRBJ2-1, the V gene TRBV6-1, with D uncertain. Germline CDR1 MNHNS, CDR2 SASEGT. The CDR3 has 12 residues. Deletions cut 8 bases from V and 3 bases from J, with 8 bases between. CDR3 loop: CASVDGYNEQFF. CDR3 bases: TGTGCCAGCGTCGACGGCTACAATGAGCAGTTCTTC.

This clonotype was seen at least ten times. The chain links TRBV7-8 to TRBJ2-5; 8 bases map to TRBD2. Germline loops: CDR1 SGHVS, CDR2 FQNEAQ. The trim removed 1 base at V and 2 bases at J, leaving 12 bases unmatched. CDR3 length equals 18 residues. Here the CDR3 DNA reads TGTGCCAGCAGCTTAGTACTGATTAGCGGGACTAATCAAGAGACCCAGTACTTC. It codes for CASSLVLISGTNQETQYF.